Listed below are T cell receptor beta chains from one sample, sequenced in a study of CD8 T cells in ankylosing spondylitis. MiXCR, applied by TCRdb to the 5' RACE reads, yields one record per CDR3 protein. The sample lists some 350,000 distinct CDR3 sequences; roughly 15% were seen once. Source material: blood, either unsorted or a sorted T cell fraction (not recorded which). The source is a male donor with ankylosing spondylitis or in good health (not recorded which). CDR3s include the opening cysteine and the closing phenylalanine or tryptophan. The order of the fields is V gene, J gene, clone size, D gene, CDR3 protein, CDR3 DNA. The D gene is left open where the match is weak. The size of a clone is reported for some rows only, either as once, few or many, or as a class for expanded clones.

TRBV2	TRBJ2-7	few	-	CATAYLLRSSYEQYF	TGTGCCACCGCTTACCTTCTACGAAGCTCCTACGAGCAGTACTTC
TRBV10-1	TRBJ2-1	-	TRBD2	CASGLAGNNEQFF	TGCGCCAGTGGACTAGCGGGGAACAATGAGCAGTTCTTC
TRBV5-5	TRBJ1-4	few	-	CASSARATNEKLFF	TGTGCCAGCAGCGCCAGGGCAACTAATGAAAAACTGTTTTTT
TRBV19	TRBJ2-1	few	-	CASSPLSNEQFF	TGTGCCAGTAGTCCCCTATCCAATGAGCAGTTCTTC
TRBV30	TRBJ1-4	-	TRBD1	CAWSWGQGVYEKLFF	TGTGCCTGGAGTTGGGGACAGGGGGTTTACGAAAAACTGTTTTTT
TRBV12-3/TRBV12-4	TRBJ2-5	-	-	CASSRSYQETQYF	TGTGCCAGCAGTCGTTCGTACCAAGAGACCCAGTACTTC
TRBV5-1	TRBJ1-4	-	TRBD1	CASASLTGVGEKLFF	TGCGCCAGCGCGTCCTTGACAGGGGTAGGGGAAAAACTGTTTTTT
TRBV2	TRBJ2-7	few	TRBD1	CASRWGQGADEQYF	TGTGCCAGCAGGTGGGGACAGGGGGCGGACGAGCAGTACTTC
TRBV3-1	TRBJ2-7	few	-	CASSQDESAEQYF	TGTGCCAGCAGCCAAGATGAATCGGCCGAGCAGTACTTC
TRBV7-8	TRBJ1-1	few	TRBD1	CASSLAGQVDTEAFF	TGTGCCAGCAGCTTAGCAGGACAGGTGGACACTGAAGCTTTCTTT
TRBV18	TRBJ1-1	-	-	CASSPQANTEAFF	TGTGCCAGCTCACCACAGGCGAACACTGAAGCTTTCTTT
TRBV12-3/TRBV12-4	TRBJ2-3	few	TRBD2	CASRYSGAIADTQYF	TGTGCCAGCAGGTATAGCGGGGCGATCGCAGATACGCAGTATTTT
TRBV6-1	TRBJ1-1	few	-	CASSEVLRASNTEAFF	TGTGCCAGCAGTGAAGTTCTCCGGGCCTCAAACACTGAAGCTTTCTTT
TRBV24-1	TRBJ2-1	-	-	CATSDSREEQFF	TGTGCCACCAGTGATTCCAGGGAGGAGCAGTTCTTC
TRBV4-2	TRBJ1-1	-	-	CASSRVERNTEAFF	TGTGCCAGCAGCCGTGTTGAGCGAAACACTGAAGCTTTCTTT
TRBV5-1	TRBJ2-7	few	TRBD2	CAIPLAGVSGEQYF	TGCGCCATCCCCCTAGCGGGAGTTTCTGGCGAGCAGTACTTC
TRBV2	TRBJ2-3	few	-	CASSFELADTQYF	TGTGCCAGCAGTTTCGAACTAGCCGATACGCAGTATTTT
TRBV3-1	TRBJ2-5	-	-	CASSQASLAITQYF	TGTGCCAGCAGCCAAGCATCCTTGGCTATCACCCAGTACTTC
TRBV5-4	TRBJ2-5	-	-	CASSLGRSPETQYF	TGTGCCAGCAGCTTGGGCAGGTCCCCAGAGACCCAGTACTTC
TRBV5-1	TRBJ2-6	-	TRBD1	CASSSQDRGFGANVLTF	TGCGCCAGCAGCTCACAGGACAGGGGGTTTGGGGCCAACGTCCTGACTTTC
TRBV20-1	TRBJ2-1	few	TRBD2	CSARLAGVSYNEQFF	TGCAGTGCTAGGCTAGCGGGGGTCTCCTACAATGAGCAGTTCTTC
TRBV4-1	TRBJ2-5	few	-	CASSQGSGAETQYF	TGCGCCAGCAGCCAAGGGTCCGGGGCAGAGACCCAGTACTTC
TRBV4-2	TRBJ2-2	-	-	CASSQETSNPGELFF	TGTGCCAGCAGCCAAGAGACTAGTAATCCCGGGGAGCTGTTTTTT
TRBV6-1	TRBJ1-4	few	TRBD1	CASSGQGLREKLFF	TGTGCCAGCAGTGGACAGGGACTTAGAGAAAAACTGTTTTTT